This TCR beta chain derives from a study of human T cells and chemical hapten exposure. From the RACE reads, TCRdb called clonotypes with MiXCR, one entry per CDR3 protein. The sample lists a few hundred thousand distinct CDR3 sequences, 7.5% to 10% occurring once. The sample's time point: pre-sensitization, week 0. The sample's treatment: therapeutic diphenylcyclopropenone sensitization with weekly scalp DPC. The CDR3 contains 18 residues. V gave up 4 bases and J gave up 3 bases; unmatched junction bases: 12. The receptor was isolated from a woman aged 40 to 50 with alopecia areata. Some clones in this sample may be carry-over from other donors' samples. This rearrangement joins TRBV12-3 or TRBV12-4 to TRBJ2-4; the match to TRBD1 covers 10 bases. This specimen was whole blood, taken in connection with sensitization to the hapten diphenylcyclopropenone (DPC). The CDR3 is CASSSPRDRGDGKNIQYF. The CDR3 DNA reads as TGTGCCAGCAGTTCACCGCGGGACAGGGGTGATGGCAAAAACATTCAGTACTTC.